A selection of T cell receptor beta chains follows, all from one sample in a study of graft-versus-host responses after intestinal transplantation. Here immunoSEQ multiplex PCR was the method, and the copy in TCRdb shows in-frame clones only, minus some. The table has 20,000 to 30,000 clones, around 40% seen once; the top ten hold around 0.66%. Here the sequenced sample was alloreactive CD4+ T cells from a mixed lymphocyte reaction culture, taken before intestinal transplant. The receptors stem from a human patient who received an intestinal transplant. CDR3s include the opening cysteine and the closing phenylalanine or tryptophan. The D gene is left open where the match is weak. Only part of the rows carry a size: once, few, many, or a class if the clone is expanded.

d_call	j_call	clone_size	v_call	cdr3_aa	cdr3_nt
NA	TRBJ2-6	few	TRBV6-6	CASSYLQVSGANVLTF	TGTGCCAGCAGTTACTTACAGGTTTCTGGGGCCAACGTCCTGACTTTC
NA	TRBJ1-2	few	TRBV6-5	CASSYSGRAIYGYTF	TGTGCCAGCAGTTACTCAGGCAGGGCTATCTATGGCTACACCTTC
TRBD1	TRBJ1-2	NA	TRBV19	CASRIRDSTNYGYTF	TGTGCCAGTAGGATCCGGGACAGTACTAACTATGGCTACACCTTC
TRBD1	TRBJ2-7	few	TRBV7-9	CASSYGQGKQYF	TGTGCCAGCAGCTACGGACAGGGAAAGCAGTACTTC
NA	TRBJ1-5	NA	TRBV21-1	CASSKVSGTGNQPQHF	TGTGCCAGCAGCAAGGTTTCCGGGACAGGGAATCAGCCCCAGCATTTT
TRBD1	TRBJ1-2	NA	TRBV9	CASSAWTGGNYGYTF	TGTGCCAGCAGCGCATGGACAGGAGGCAACTATGGCTACACCTTC
NA	TRBJ2-3	once	TRBV7-2	CASSSPLDTQYF	TGTGCCAGCAGTTCCCCTTTGGATACGCAGTATTTT
TRBD1	TRBJ1-1	NA	TRBV28	CASSSTGVKRKAFF	TGTGCCAGCAGTTCGACAGGGGTAAAGCGGAAAGCTTTCTTT
NA	TRBJ2-7	NA	TRBV27	CASSLQGNYEQYF	TGTGCCAGCAGTTTGCAGGGAAACTACGAGCAGTACTTC
NA	TRBJ1-2	few	TRBV6-6	CASSYAQESGYTF	TGTGCCAGCAGTTACGCCCAGGAATCTGGCTACACCTTC
NA	TRBJ1-1	NA	TRBV2	CASSVRRENTEAFF	TGTGCCAGCAGTGTCAGGCGGGAAAACACTGAAGCTTTCTTT
NA	TRBJ1-2	NA	TRBV6-5	CASFFNYGYTF	TGTGCCAGTTTCTTCAACTATGGCTACACCTTC
NA	TRBJ2-2	NA	TRBV30	CAWSEYSGELFF	TGTGCCTGGAGTGAGTACTCCGGGGAGCTGTTTTTT
NA	TRBJ1-3	NA	TRBV28	CASSLRGAGGNTIYF	TGTGCCAGCAGTTTACGGGGGGCAGGTGGAAACACCATATATTTT
NA	TRBJ2-7	NA	TRBV6-5	CASSYSLPLVSEQYF	TGTGCCAGCAGTTACTCACTCCCGCTTGTTTCCGAGCAGTACTTC
NA	TRBJ2-1	few	TRBV6-5	CASSYRGHEQFF	TGTGCCAGCAGTTACCGTGGGCATGAGCAGTTCTTC
TRBD1	TRBJ2-2	NA	TRBV7-3	CASSSSGTGRTGELFF	TGTGCCAGCAGCTCATCCGGGACAGGGCGTACCGGGGAGCTGTTTTTT
NA	TRBJ2-1	NA	TRBV30	CAWVNYNEQFF	TGTGCCTGGGTAAACTACAATGAGCAGTTCTTC
NA	TRBJ2-5	NA	TRBV18	CASSPPNRGLETQYF	TGTGCCAGCTCACCCCCTAACAGGGGACTAGAGACCCAGTACTTC
NA	TRBJ2-2	NA	TRBV11-1	CASSLYGGDTGELFF	TGTGCCAGCAGCTTATACGGAGGGGACACCGGGGAGCTGTTTTTT
NA	TRBJ2-3	once	TRBV2	CASSDRGSDTQYF	TGTGCCAGCAGTGACAGGGGCTCAGATACGCAGTATTTT
TRBD1	TRBJ1-2	NA	TRBV2	CASTQTGVNGYTF	TGTGCCAGCACTCAGACAGGGGTTAATGGCTACACCTTC
NA	TRBJ2-5	NA	TRBV6-6	CASSYSFTGPETQYF	TGTGCCAGCAGTTACTCTTTTACAGGCCCAGAGACCCAGTACTTC
TRBD2	TRBJ2-1	few	TRBV11-2	CASSSVGTSGRYEQFF	TGTGCCAGCAGCTCAGTTGGGACTAGCGGGAGATATGAGCAGTTCTTC
TRBD1	TRBJ1-2	NA	TRBV7-2	CASTPLGQGHYGYTF	TGTGCCAGCACCCCCCTGGGACAGGGACACTATGGCTACACCTTC
NA	TRBJ2-3	NA	TRBV5-1	CARMGRRGNTQYF	TGCGCCAGGATGGGACGCCGGGGGAATACGCAGTATTTT
TRBD2	TRBJ2-3	few	TRBV5-1	CASSFFGLAGFARTDTQYF	TGCGCCAGCAGCTTCTTCGGACTAGCGGGTTTCGCACGCACAGATACGCAGTATTTT
NA	TRBJ2-3	NA	TRBV7-8	CASSVAYIALTDTQYF	TGTGCCAGCAGCGTAGCGTATATAGCTCTCACAGATACGCAGTATTTT
NA	TRBJ1-3	NA	TRBV29-1	CSVEYMNHGNTIYF	TGCAGCGTTGAGTATATGAACCACGGGAACACCATATATTTT
NA	TRBJ1-2	NA	TRBV28	CASSLFGDGYTF	TGTGCCAGCAGTTTATTCGGGGATGGCTACACCTTC
TRBD1	TRBJ1-5	NA	TRBV2	CASSEGTGWDLGNQPQHF	TGTGCCAGCAGTGAAGGGACAGGCTGGGATTTGGGCAATCAGCCCCAGCATTTT
NA	TRBJ2-3	NA	TRBV11-3	CASSLGSSTDTQYF	TGTGCCAGCAGCTTGGGCAGTAGCACAGATACGCAGTATTTT
NA	TRBJ2-7	few	TRBV4-2	CASSPRDTTTYEQYF	TGTGCCAGCAGCCCCCGGGACACCACAACTTACGAGCAGTACTTC
NA	TRBJ1-6	few	TRBV6-6	CASRSNREPYNSPLHF	TGTGCCAGCAGGTCGAATCGAGAGCCCTATAATTCACCCCTCCACTTT
NA	TRBJ1-5	few	TRBV15	CATSTGQFNQPQHF	TGTGCCACCAGCACCGGACAGTTCAATCAGCCCCAGCATTTT
TRBD2	TRBJ2-5	few	TRBV4-2	CASSLSGAEETQYF	TGTGCCAGCAGCCTTAGCGGGGCCGAAGAGACCCAGTACTTC
NA	TRBJ1-1	once	TRBV6-6	CASSYSLERRTEAFF	TGTGCCAGCAGTTACTCGTTGGAGAGGAGGACTGAAGCTTTCTTT
NA	TRBJ2-1	NA	TRBV2	CASGGGAYNEQFF	TGTGCCAGCGGCGGGGGCGCATACAATGAGCAGTTCTTC
NA	TRBJ1-1	medium-sized	TRBV2	CASTLNTEAFF	TGTGCCAGCACCCTCAACACTGAAGCTTTCTTT
NA	TRBJ1-3	NA	TRBV6-6	CASSIDRGNTIYF	TGTGCCAGCAGCATCGACAGGGGAAACACCATATATTTT
NA	TRBJ2-1	NA	TRBV7-3	CASSLRAGRYNEQFF	TGTGCCAGCAGCTTAAGGGCAGGGAGGTACAATGAGCAGTTCTTC
NA	TRBJ2-1	NA	TRBV27	CASSLRWGGYNEQFF	TGTGCCAGCAGTTTACGCTGGGGCGGTTACAATGAGCAGTTCTTC
NA	TRBJ2-7	few	TRBV29-1	CSVLIQVKQQYF	TGCAGCGTACTAATACAGGTTAAGCAGCAGTACTTC
NA	TRBJ1-1	few	TRBV13	CASSLTGTNTEAFF	TGTGCCAGCAGCCTAACCGGGACAAACACTGAAGCTTTCTTT
NA	TRBJ1-1	NA	TRBV6-6	CASSYTRGANTEAFF	TGTGCCAGCAGTTACACTCGGGGGGCCAACACTGAAGCTTTCTTT
TRBD1	TRBJ1-5	few	TRBV4-2	CASSQAGQGYQPQHF	TGTGCCAGCAGCCAAGCAGGACAGGGTTATCAGCCCCAGCATTTT
NA	TRBJ2-3	NA	TRBV20-1	CSPVTDTQYF	TGCAGTCCCGTAACAGATACGCAGTATTTT
TRBD1	TRBJ2-1	NA	TRBV19	CASSINGQAGSYNEQFF	TGTGCCAGTAGTATAAATGGACAGGCTGGGTCCTACAATGAGCAGTTCTTC
TRBD2	TRBJ2-7	NA	TRBV6-1	CASSWMGGVSYEQYF	TGTGCCAGCAGTTGGATGGGGGGGGTTTCCTACGAGCAGTACTTC